This paragraph reports one TCR beta chain. The data belong to a study of blood T cell repertoires in COVID-19. Overall study context: Spain, Italy and the United States supplied samples that represented acute and convalescent COVID-19. The cDNA or gDNA used as material had been derived from T cells, B-cell-depleted T cells, or PBMCs.

Original processing methods: Amplification of reference gene primers was used by the study to estimate nucleated cell counts. Data came from immunoSEQ multiplex PCR; TCRdb stores just in-frame clones and leaves some out. D and trimming were read from the DNA, whereas the V and J calls and clone size are those reported in that table. The data show some 250,000 clones, about four fifths seen once. The CDR3 has 16 amino acids. Germline CDR1 reads LGHNA; CDR2 reads YNFKEQ. Trimming cost V 1 base and J 6 bases; bases outside gene matches: 4. The chain combines TRBV4-2 with TRBJ2-1, with 12 bases aligning to TRBD2. Material for sequencing was peripheral blood. The sequence was collected from a man older than 75 with acute or convalescent COVID-19. CDR3 amino acids: CASSQGLAGGGNEQFF. In nucleotides, the CDR3 is TGTGCCAGCAGCCAAGGGCTAGCGGGGGGGGGCAATGAGCAGTTCTTC.